Following are 9 T cell receptor beta chains from one sample sequenced in a study of cytomegalovirus exposure and HLA in healthy donors. A multiplex PCR was run with 60 Vbeta primers and 13 Jbeta primers. Clones were read by immunoSEQ multiplex PCR, and TCRdb kept only the in-frame ones, dropping some. Of 160,000 or so clones in the sample, approximately 79% are singletons; the top ten hold 4.3%. The source material was PBMCs. All receptors derive from a man aged 40-50 years in good health and CMV-seronegative.

This chain connects TRBV18 to TRBJ2-3, with a weak D call TRBD1 (5 bases). From germline, CDR1 is KGHSH and CDR2 LQKENI. Between the trimmed V and J ends, which lost 3 bases and 6 bases, there was a span of 13 bases. The CDR3 totals 14 residues. The CDR3, as DNA: TGTGCCAGCTCACCGGACGGACACAGCGATACGCAGTATTTT. It yields the protein CASSPDGHSDTQYF.

V is TRBV11-2 and J is TRBJ1-2; 8 positions agree with TRBD1. The CDR3 runs to 15 residues. Per the germline V gene, CDR1 is SGHAT and CDR2 is FQNNGV. V was pared by 5 bases and J by 2 bases, with 7 bases of the junction left unmatched. This chain's CDR3 is CASSTGGTANYGYTF. CDR3 sequence (DNA): TGTGCCAGCAGCACAGGGGGGACGGCGAACTATGGCTACACCTTC.

This chain links TRBV2 with TRBJ1-1, with 7 bases fitting TRBD1. CDR3 length: 15 residues. CDR1 and CDR2 from the germline V gene are SNHLY and FYNNEI. Germline trimming cut 5 bases from V and 3 bases from J; bases unmatched to any gene: 9. The DNA of the CDR3 is TGTGCCAGCAGTCCCGCCGACAGGGTGGACACTGAAGCTTTCTTT. It is translated as CASSPADRVDTEAFF.

V is TRBV6-1 and J is TRBJ1-3; 9 bases agree with TRBD1. CDR1 is MNHNS and CDR2 is SASEGT in the germline V gene. The ends lost 5 bases at V and 4 bases at J; junction bases unmatched: 6. The CDR3 runs to 15 residues. The chain's CDR3 is CASSLQGAGGNTIYF. In DNA form, the CDR3 reads TGTGCCAGCAGTCTACAGGGGGCCGGCGGAAACACCATATATTTT.

The J gene is TRBJ2-7, the V gene TRBV9, with a weak D call TRBD2 (7 bases). Trimming cost V 1 base and J 5 bases, with 13 bases left between them. The CDR3 length is 14 residues. Germline V gene sequence: CDR1 SGDLS, CDR2 YYNGEE. DNA for the CDR3: TGTGCCAGCAGCGTATTCGGGGGGCCCCACGAGCAGTACTTC. Translating gives CASSVFGGPHEQYF. The whole variable domain, remainder taken from reference TRBV9 and TRBJ2-7, is DSGVTQTPKHLITATGQRVTLRCSPRSGDLSVYWYQQSLDQGLQFLIQYYNGEERAKGNILERFSAQQFPDLHSELNLSSLELGDSALYFCASSVFGGPHEQYFGPGTRLTVT.

The V and J genes are TRBV29-1 and TRBJ2-5; 7 nucleotides agree with TRBD1. The germline CDR1 and CDR2 sequences are SQVTM and ANQGSEA. The CDR3 covers 15 residues. Unmatched junction bases numbered 9, after V lost 0 bases and J lost 5 bases. The chain's CDR3 is CSVEESGGTGETQYF. CDR3 DNA: TGCAGCGTTGAAGAATCAGGGGGAACGGGCGAGACCCAGTACTTC.

The V and J genes are TRBV6-5 and TRBJ2-5, with D possibly being TRBD1 (5 bases). The V end was cut by 1 base, the J end by 1 base, with 10 bases between. Germline CDR1 is MNHEY and CDR2 is SVGAGI. CDR3 size: 15 residues. CDR3 protein: CASSYWVQGQETQYF. In DNA form, the CDR3 reads TGTGCCAGCAGTTACTGGGTGCAGGGCCAAGAGACCCAGTACTTC.

This clone showed up just a few times. This sequence joins TRBV5-6 and TRBJ2-2, with TRBD1 matching over 7 bases. V dropped 5 bases and J dropped 6; count of bases not matched to a gene: 10. From germline, CDR1 is SGHDT and CDR2 YYEEEE. CDR3 length: 15 residues. The CDR3 loop is CASSYRTGRAGELFF. CDR3 coding DNA: TGTGCCAGCAGTTATAGGACAGGAAGGGCCGGGGAGCTGTTTTTT.

The J gene is TRBJ1-1, the V gene TRBV11-2; D might be TRBD1 (5 bases). Looked up from germline, CDR1 is SGHAT and CDR2 is FQNNGV. V was cut by 4 bases and J by 4 bases, with 13 bases left in between. This CDR3 spans 14 amino acids. The DNA of the CDR3 is TGTGCCAGCAGCTCAGGCAACAGGCCCACTGAAGCTTTCTTT. It specifies CASSSGNRPTEAFF.